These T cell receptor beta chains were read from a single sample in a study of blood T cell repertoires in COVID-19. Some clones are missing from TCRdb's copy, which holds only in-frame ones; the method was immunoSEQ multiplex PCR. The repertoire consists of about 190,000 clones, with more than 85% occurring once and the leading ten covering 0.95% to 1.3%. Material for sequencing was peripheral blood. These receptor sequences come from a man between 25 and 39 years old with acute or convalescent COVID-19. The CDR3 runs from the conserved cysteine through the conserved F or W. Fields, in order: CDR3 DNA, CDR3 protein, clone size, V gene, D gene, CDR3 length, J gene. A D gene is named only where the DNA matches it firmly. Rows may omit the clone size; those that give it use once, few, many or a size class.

CDR3nt: TGTGCCAGCAGCCCATTCAGGGATTTATGGACATGGAACACTGAAGCTTTCTTT; CDR3aa: CASSPFRDLWTWNTEAFF; abundance: .; v_gene: TRBV5-5; d_gene: .; len: 18; j_gene: TRBJ1-1
CDR3nt: TGTGCCAGCAGCCAAAGTGACAGATCCTACGAGCAGTACTTC; CDR3aa: CASSQSDRSYEQYF; abundance: .; v_gene: TRBV3-1/TRBV3-2; d_gene: .; len: 14; j_gene: TRBJ2-7
CDR3nt: TGTGCCAGTAATACAGGGACAGATACGCAGTATTTT; CDR3aa: CASNTGTDTQYF; abundance: .; v_gene: TRBV19; d_gene: .; len: 12; j_gene: TRBJ2-3
CDR3nt: TGTGCCAGCAGCCATGGACTAGCGGGGGGGCGTGGCACAGATACGCAGTATTTT; CDR3aa: CASSHGLAGGRGTDTQYF; abundance: .; v_gene: TRBV3-1/TRBV3-2; d_gene: TRBD2; len: 18; j_gene: TRBJ2-3
CDR3nt: TGTGCCAGCTCACAAACAGGGGGAACGAACACCGGGGAGCTGTTTTTT; CDR3aa: CASSQTGGTNTGELFF; abundance: few; v_gene: TRBV18; d_gene: TRBD1; len: 16; j_gene: TRBJ2-2
CDR3nt: TGTGCCAGCACCCCGCCGGGGGCCGGGAGGTACGAGCAGTACTTC; CDR3aa: CASTPPGAGRYEQYF; abundance: .; v_gene: TRBV28; d_gene: .; len: 15; j_gene: TRBJ2-7
CDR3nt: TGTGCCAGCACCCGGGCCCGGCCAGGGGAGACCCAGTACTTC; CDR3aa: CASTRARPGETQYF; abundance: .; v_gene: TRBV6-5; d_gene: .; len: 14; j_gene: TRBJ2-5
CDR3nt: TGTGCCAGCAGTGACGTCACTAACAAACTTATGAACACTGAAGCTTTCTTT; CDR3aa: CASSDVTNKLMNTEAFF; abundance: .; v_gene: TRBV6-4; d_gene: .; len: 17; j_gene: TRBJ1-1
CDR3nt: TGTGCCTGGGGTAGGGACAGGAACTATGGCTACACCTTC; CDR3aa: CAWGRDRNYGYTF; abundance: .; v_gene: TRBV30; d_gene: TRBD1; len: 13; j_gene: TRBJ1-2
CDR3nt: TGTGCCAGCGGACCCTACAGGGGCACAGATACGCAGTATTTT; CDR3aa: CASGPYRGTDTQYF; abundance: .; v_gene: TRBV5-5; d_gene: .; len: 14; j_gene: TRBJ2-3
CDR3nt: TGTGCCAGCAGTTTCAGATACAATGAGCAGTTCTTC; CDR3aa: CASSFRYNEQFF; abundance: once; v_gene: TRBV28; d_gene: .; len: 12; j_gene: TRBJ2-1
CDR3nt: TGCGCCAGCAGCTTGGGGCAGATAAACACCGGGGAGCTGTTTTTT; CDR3aa: CASSLGQINTGELFF; abundance: .; v_gene: TRBV5-1; d_gene: .; len: 15; j_gene: TRBJ2-2
CDR3nt: TGTGCCAGCAGCTTAAGGGACAGCCCAGATACGCAGTATTTT; CDR3aa: CASSLRDSPDTQYF; abundance: .; v_gene: TRBV7-3; d_gene: TRBD1; len: 14; j_gene: TRBJ2-3
CDR3nt: TGTGCCAGCAGCGTCTCGACTAGTCGTATCACCGGGGAGCTGTTTTTT; CDR3aa: CASSVSTSRITGELFF; abundance: .; v_gene: TRBV9; d_gene: .; len: 16; j_gene: TRBJ2-2
CDR3nt: TGTGCCAGCAGCTTACCGACGGGGACAGTGGACTTC; CDR3aa: CASSLPTGTVDF; abundance: .; v_gene: TRBV7-9; d_gene: TRBD1; len: 12; j_gene: TRBJ1-2
CDR3nt: TGCGCCAGCAGCCTCTCCGGGACAGAGTATGGCTACACCTTC; CDR3aa: CASSLSGTEYGYTF; abundance: .; v_gene: TRBV5-1; d_gene: TRBD1; len: 14; j_gene: TRBJ1-2
CDR3nt: TGTGCCTGGAAGGTTCAGGGAGGAACTGAAGCTTTCTTT; CDR3aa: CAWKVQGGTEAFF; abundance: .; v_gene: TRBV30; d_gene: .; len: 13; j_gene: TRBJ1-1
CDR3nt: TGTGCCACCAGCAGAGATCGGGTATCTCTGAGGACTGAAGCTTTCTTT; CDR3aa: CATSRDRVSLRTEAFF; abundance: .; v_gene: TRBV15; d_gene: .; len: 16; j_gene: TRBJ1-1
CDR3nt: TGTGCCAGCAGTCACAGGGGGCTGGGCTATGGCTACACCTTC; CDR3aa: CASSHRGLGYGYTF; abundance: .; v_gene: TRBV11-2; d_gene: TRBD1; len: 14; j_gene: TRBJ1-2
CDR3nt: TGTGCCATCAGTGGCAGGGGGAGAGGAACTAATGAAAAACTGTTTTTT; CDR3aa: CAISGRGRGTNEKLFF; abundance: few; v_gene: TRBV10-3; d_gene: TRBD1; len: 16; j_gene: TRBJ1-4
CDR3nt: TGCACCAGCAGCCAAGATCGAAGTAAGAGAGGGACAGACCGATACTCTGGAAACACCATATATTTT; CDR3aa: CTSSQDRSKRGTDRYSGNTIYF; abundance: .; v_gene: TRBV1; d_gene: .; len: 22; j_gene: TRBJ1-3
CDR3nt: TGTGCCAGCAGTCATCTGGACACCCACACCTACGAGCAGTACTTC; CDR3aa: CASSHLDTHTYEQYF; abundance: once; v_gene: TRBV2; d_gene: .; len: 15; j_gene: TRBJ2-7
CDR3nt: TGTGCCAGTAGACCACTAGCCCCCGGGGAGCTGTTTTTT; CDR3aa: CASRPLAPGELFF; abundance: .; v_gene: TRBV19; d_gene: .; len: 13; j_gene: TRBJ2-2
CDR3nt: TGTGCCAGCAGTTTCGGGACAGGCTATGGCTACACCTTC; CDR3aa: CASSFGTGYGYTF; abundance: .; v_gene: TRBV27; d_gene: TRBD1; len: 13; j_gene: TRBJ1-2